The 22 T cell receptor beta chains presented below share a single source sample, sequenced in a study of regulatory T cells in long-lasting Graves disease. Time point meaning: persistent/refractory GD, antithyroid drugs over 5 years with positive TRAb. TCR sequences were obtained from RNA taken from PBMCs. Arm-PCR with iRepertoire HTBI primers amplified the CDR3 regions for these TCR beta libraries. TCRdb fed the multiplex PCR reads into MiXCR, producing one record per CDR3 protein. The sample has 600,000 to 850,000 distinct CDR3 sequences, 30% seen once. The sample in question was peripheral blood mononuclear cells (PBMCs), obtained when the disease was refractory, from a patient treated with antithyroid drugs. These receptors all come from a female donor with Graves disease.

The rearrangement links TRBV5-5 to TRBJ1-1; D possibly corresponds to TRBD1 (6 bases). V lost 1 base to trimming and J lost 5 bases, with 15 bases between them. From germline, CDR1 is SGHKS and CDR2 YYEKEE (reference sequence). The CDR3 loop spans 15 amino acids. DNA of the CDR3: TGTGCCAGCAGCTTGATACAGGGTGGTTCTACTGAAGCTTTCTTT. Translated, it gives CASSLIQGGSTEAFF.

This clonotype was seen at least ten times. The CDR3 loop is CASSYEAGQNYEQYF. In nucleotides, the CDR3 is TGTGCCAGCAGTTACGAAGCGGGCCAGAACTACGAGCAGTACTTC. The chain links TRBV6-5 to TRBJ2-7; possibly TRBD2 for D (6 bases). There are 15 residues in the CDR3. V lost 2 bases and J 3 bases, leaving 14 bases between the germline ends. Germline V gene data show CDR1 as MNHEY and CDR2 as SVGAGI.

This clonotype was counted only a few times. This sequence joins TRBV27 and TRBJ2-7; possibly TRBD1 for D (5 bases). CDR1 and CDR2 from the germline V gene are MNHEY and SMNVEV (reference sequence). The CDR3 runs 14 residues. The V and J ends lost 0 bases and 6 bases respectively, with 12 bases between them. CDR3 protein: CASSLSLTVSEQYF. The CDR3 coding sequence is TGTGCCAGCAGTTTATCCCTGACAGTGAGCGAGCAGTACTTC.

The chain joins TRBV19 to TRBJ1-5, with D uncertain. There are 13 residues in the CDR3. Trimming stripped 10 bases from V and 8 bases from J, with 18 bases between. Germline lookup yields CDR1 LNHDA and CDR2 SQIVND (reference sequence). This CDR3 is CATSLSPVEPQHF. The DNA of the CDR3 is TGTGCCACTTCACTAAGCCCCGTGGAGCCCCAGCATTTT.

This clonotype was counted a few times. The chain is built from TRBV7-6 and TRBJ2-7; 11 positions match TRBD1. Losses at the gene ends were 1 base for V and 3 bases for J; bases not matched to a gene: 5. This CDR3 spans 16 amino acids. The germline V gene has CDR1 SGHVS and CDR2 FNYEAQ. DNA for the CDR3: TGTGCCAGCAGCTTAGGATCGGGACAGGGGGTCTACGAGCAGTACTTC. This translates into CASSLGSGQGVYEQYF.

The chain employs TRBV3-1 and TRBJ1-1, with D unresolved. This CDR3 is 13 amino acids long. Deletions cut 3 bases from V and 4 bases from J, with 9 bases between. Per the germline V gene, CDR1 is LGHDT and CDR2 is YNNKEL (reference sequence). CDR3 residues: CASSQGGGTEAFF. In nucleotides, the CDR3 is TGTGCCAGCAGCCAGGGCGGTGGCACTGAAGCTTTCTTT. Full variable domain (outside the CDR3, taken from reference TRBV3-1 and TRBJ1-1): DTAVSQTPKYLVTQMGNDKSIKCEQNLGHDTMYWYKQDSKKFLKIMFSYNNKELIINETVPNRFSPKSPDKAHLNLHINSLELGDSAVYFCASSQGGGTEAFFGQGTRLTVV.

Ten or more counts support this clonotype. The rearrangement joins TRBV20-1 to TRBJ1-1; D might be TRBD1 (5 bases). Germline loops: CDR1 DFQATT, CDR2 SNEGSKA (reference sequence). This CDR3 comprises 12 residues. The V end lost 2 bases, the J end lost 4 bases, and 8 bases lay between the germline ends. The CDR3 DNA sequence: TGCAGTGCTAGACGGGACTCCACTGAAGCTTTCTTT. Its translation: CSARRDSTEAFF.

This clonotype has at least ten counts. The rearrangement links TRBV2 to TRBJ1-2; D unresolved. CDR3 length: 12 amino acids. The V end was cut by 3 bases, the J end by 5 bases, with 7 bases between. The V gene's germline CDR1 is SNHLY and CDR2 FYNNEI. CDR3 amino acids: CASSESEYGYTF. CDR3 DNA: TGTGCCAGCAGTGAGTCGGAGTATGGCTACACCTTC.

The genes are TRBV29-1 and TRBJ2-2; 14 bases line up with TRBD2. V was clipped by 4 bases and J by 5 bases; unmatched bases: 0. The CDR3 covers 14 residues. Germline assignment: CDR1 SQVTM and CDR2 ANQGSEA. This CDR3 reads CSVGTSGRTGELFF. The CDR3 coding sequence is TGCAGCGTTGGGACTAGCGGGAGGACCGGGGAGCTGTTTTTT.

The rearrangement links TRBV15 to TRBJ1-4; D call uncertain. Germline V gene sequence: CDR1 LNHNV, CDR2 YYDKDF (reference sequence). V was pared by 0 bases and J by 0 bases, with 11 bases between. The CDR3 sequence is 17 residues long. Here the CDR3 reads CATSRDRQSATNEKLFF. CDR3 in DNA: TGTGCCACCAGCAGAGATCGGCAGAGTGCAACTAATGAAAAACTGTTTTTT.

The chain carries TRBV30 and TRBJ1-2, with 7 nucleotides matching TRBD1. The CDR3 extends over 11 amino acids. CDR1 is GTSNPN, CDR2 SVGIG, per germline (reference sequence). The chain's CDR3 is CALGQFNGYTF. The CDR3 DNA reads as TGTGCGCTGGGACAGTTCAATGGCTACACCTTC.

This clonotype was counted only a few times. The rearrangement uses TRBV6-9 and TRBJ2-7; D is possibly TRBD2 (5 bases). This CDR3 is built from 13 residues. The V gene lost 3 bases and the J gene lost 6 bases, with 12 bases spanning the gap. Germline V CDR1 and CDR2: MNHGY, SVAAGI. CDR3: CASSYGLAPEQYF. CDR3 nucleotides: TGTGCCAGCAGTTACGGTCTAGCTCCCGAGCAGTACTTC.

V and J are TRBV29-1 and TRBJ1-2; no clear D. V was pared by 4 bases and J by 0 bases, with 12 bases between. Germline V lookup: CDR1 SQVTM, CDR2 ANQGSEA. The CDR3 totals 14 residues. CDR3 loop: CSVVAGGANYGYTF. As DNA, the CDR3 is TGCAGCGTTGTGGCCGGTGGAGCTAACTATGGCTACACCTTC.

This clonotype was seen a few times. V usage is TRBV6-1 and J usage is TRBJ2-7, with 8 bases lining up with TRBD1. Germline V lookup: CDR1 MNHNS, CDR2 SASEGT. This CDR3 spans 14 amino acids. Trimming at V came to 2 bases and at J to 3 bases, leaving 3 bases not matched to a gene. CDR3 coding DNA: TGTGCCAGCAGTGAAATGGGACAGGTCTACGAGCAGTACTTC. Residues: CASSEMGQVYEQYF.

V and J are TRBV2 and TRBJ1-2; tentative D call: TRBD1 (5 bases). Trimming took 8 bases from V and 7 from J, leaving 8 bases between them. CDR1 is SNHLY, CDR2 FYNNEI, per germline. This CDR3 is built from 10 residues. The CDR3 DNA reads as TGTGCCAGCGTCAGGGTTGGCTACACCTTC. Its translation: CASVRVGYTF.

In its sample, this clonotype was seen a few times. CDR3 coding DNA: TGTGCCAGCAGCCAATATCCTAATGAAAAACTGTTTTTT. Amino acid sequence: CASSQYPNEKLFF. The chain joins TRBV3-1 to TRBJ1-4; D is unresolved. The CDR3 runs 13 residues. Trimming left V 2 bases short and J 3 bases short, with 4 bases between. Germline V gene data show CDR1 as LGHDT and CDR2 as YNNKEL (reference sequence). Supplemented by reference TRBV3-1 and TRBJ1-4, the full variable domain reads DTAVSQTPKYLVTQMGNDKSIKCEQNLGHDTMYWYKQDSKKFLKIMFSYNNKELIINETVPNRFSPKSPDKAHLNLHINSLELGDSAVYFCASSQYPNEKLFFGSGTQLSVL.

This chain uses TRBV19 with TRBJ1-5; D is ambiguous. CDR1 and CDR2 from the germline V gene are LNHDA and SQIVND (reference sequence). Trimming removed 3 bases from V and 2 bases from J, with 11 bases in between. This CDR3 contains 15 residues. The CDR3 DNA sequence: TGTGCCAGTAGTATGTCCGGGTCGGGCAATCAGCCCCAGCATTTT. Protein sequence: CASSMSGSGNQPQHF.

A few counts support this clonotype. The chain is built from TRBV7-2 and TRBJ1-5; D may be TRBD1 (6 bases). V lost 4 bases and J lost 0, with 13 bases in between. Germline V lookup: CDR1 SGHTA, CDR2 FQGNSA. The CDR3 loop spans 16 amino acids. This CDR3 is CASSYGTLNSNQPQHF. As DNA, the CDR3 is TGTGCCAGCAGCTATGGGACATTAAATAGCAATCAGCCCCAGCATTTT.

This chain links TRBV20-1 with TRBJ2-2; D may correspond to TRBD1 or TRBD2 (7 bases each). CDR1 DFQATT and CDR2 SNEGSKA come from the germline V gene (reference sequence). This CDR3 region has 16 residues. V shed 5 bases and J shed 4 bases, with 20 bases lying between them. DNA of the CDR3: TGCAGTGCTGCCAGCAAGGGGGGGACAGCCACCGGGGAGCTGTTTTTT. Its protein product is CSAASKGGTATGELFF.

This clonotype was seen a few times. CDR3 sequence: CASTPRGAGVEQYF. CDR3 nucleotides: TGTGCCAGCACCCCCCGAGGGGCGGGGGTCGAGCAGTACTTC. The chain uses TRBV11-2 and TRBJ2-7, with 7 bases matching TRBD2. Trimming cost V 7 bases and J 6 bases; bases outside gene matches: 12. This CDR3 is built from 14 residues. The germline gives CDR1 SGHAT, CDR2 FQNNGV. Using reference TRBV11-2 and TRBJ2-7 for the parts outside the CDR3, the full variable domain is EAGVAQSPRYKIIEKRQSVAFWCNPISGHATLYWYQQILGQGPKLLIQFQNNGVVDDSQLPKDRFSAERLKGVDSTLKIQPAKLEDSAVYLCASTPRGAGVEQYFGPGTRLTVT.

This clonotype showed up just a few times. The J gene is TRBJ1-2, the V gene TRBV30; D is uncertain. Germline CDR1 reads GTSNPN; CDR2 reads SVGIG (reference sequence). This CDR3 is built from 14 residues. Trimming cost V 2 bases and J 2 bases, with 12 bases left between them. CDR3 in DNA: TGTGCCTGGAGTAGGTGGGATACCAACTATGGCTACACCTTC. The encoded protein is CAWSRWDTNYGYTF.

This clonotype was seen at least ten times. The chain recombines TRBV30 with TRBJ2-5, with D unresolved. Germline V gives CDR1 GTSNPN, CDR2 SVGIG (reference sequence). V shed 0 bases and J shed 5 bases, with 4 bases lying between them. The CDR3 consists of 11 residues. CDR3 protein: CAWSVKETQYF. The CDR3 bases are TGTGCCTGGAGTGTAAAGGAGACCCAGTACTTC.